These T cell receptor beta chains were read from a single sample in a study of blood T cell repertoires in COVID-19. Some clones are missing from TCRdb's copy, which holds only in-frame ones; the method was immunoSEQ multiplex PCR. The table lists 200,000 to 250,000 clones, around 85% of them singletons. Sequencing input: peripheral blood. The receptor source for this set is an older woman with active or convalescent COVID-19. CDR3s include the opening cysteine and the closing phenylalanine or tryptophan. D genes are given only for firm matches. Clone size, where shown, is once, few, many, or a class for clones that have expanded.

V gene: TRBV10-3; D gene: TRBD2; clone size: NA; J gene: TRBJ2-3; CDR3 DNA: TGTGCCATCAGTGAGCAGCGGGGGGGGAAGACAGATACGCAGTATTTT; CDR3 protein: CAISEQRGGKTDTQYF
V gene: TRBV12-5; D gene: NA; clone size: once; J gene: TRBJ2-1; CDR3 DNA: TGTGCTAGTGGCCGGAGCTCCTACAATGAGCAGTTCTTC; CDR3 protein: CASGRSSYNEQFF
V gene: TRBV7-9; D gene: NA; clone size: NA; J gene: TRBJ1-2; CDR3 DNA: TGTGCCAGCAGCTCGGGGTTAACGTATGGCTACACCTTC; CDR3 protein: CASSSGLTYGYTF
V gene: TRBV19; D gene: NA; clone size: NA; J gene: TRBJ2-1; CDR3 DNA: TGTGCCAGTAGCCCGACAGGTAATGAGCAGTTCTTC; CDR3 protein: CASSPTGNEQFF
V gene: TRBV3-1/TRBV3-2; D gene: NA; clone size: NA; J gene: TRBJ1-3; CDR3 DNA: TGTGCCAGCAGCCAAGCTACCGGGAACACCATATATTTT; CDR3 protein: CASSQATGNTIYF
V gene: TRBV10-1; D gene: NA; clone size: NA; J gene: TRBJ1-3; CDR3 DNA: TGCGCCAGCAGTGAGTCTGGGGCAGATCTCTTCAGACGGGGAAACACCATATATTTT; CDR3 protein: CASSESGADLFRRGNTIYF
V gene: TRBV5-1; D gene: TRBD1; clone size: NA; J gene: TRBJ1-5; CDR3 DNA: TGCGCCAGCAGCTACGGGACAGGGGACGGCCAGCCCCAGCATTTT; CDR3 protein: CASSYGTGDGQPQHF
V gene: TRBV6-5; D gene: TRBD1; clone size: once; J gene: TRBJ2-7; CDR3 DNA: TGTGCCAGGGTCCAGGGGGCGCGTAACTACGAGCAGTACTTC; CDR3 protein: CARVQGARNYEQYF
V gene: TRBV9; D gene: TRBD1; clone size: NA; J gene: TRBJ1-4; CDR3 DNA: TGTGCCAGCAGCGCAGCGGACAGGGCAGAAAAACTGTTTTTT; CDR3 protein: CASSAADRAEKLFF
V gene: TRBV7-9; D gene: NA; clone size: NA; J gene: TRBJ1-4; CDR3 DNA: TGTGCCAGCAGCTCTGGACTTACACCGGGACTTGGGGCAAAACTGTTTTTT; CDR3 protein: CASSSGLTPGLGAKLFF
V gene: TRBV2; D gene: TRBD2; clone size: NA; J gene: TRBJ2-3; CDR3 DNA: TGTGCCAGCAGTGGCCCTTCTAGCGGGAGCACAGATACGCAGTATTTT; CDR3 protein: CASSGPSSGSTDTQYF
V gene: TRBV29-1; D gene: TRBD1; clone size: NA; J gene: TRBJ1-5; CDR3 DNA: TGCAGCGTTAGGGGGCCTAATCAGCCCCAGCATTTT; CDR3 protein: CSVRGPNQPQHF
V gene: TRBV19; D gene: NA; clone size: NA; J gene: TRBJ1-1; CDR3 DNA: TGTGCCAGTAGTATCGCAGGGGCCCCGAACACTGAAGCTTTCTTT; CDR3 protein: CASSIAGAPNTEAFF
V gene: TRBV14; D gene: NA; clone size: NA; J gene: TRBJ1-1; CDR3 DNA: TGTGCCAGCAGCCAAGATTCAAGGCAGGGGCGAGCTTTCTTT; CDR3 protein: CASSQDSRQGRAFF
V gene: TRBV6-5; D gene: NA; clone size: NA; J gene: TRBJ2-3; CDR3 DNA: TGTGCCAGCAAGGCGGGGTATTCGGGAGATACGCAGTATTTT; CDR3 protein: CASKAGYSGDTQYF